The clone carrying this T cell receptor beta chain occurred a few times. The TCRbeta library was prepared with unique molecular identifiers. TCRdb re-analysed the PCR reads in MiXCR, keeping a single row per CDR3 protein. The sample carries some 590,000 distinct CDR3 sequences, 10% to 13% recorded once. Germline CDR1 reads SGHTA; CDR2 reads FQGNSA. The length of the CDR3 is 13 residues. V was clipped by 0 bases and J by 8 bases; unmatched bases: 2. This sample is part of a study of T-cell reconstitution after alpha-beta-depleted transplantation in children. The sequence was collected from a human donor who donated a stem cell graft to a child with acute myeloid leukemia. The chain is built from TRBV7-2 and TRBJ2-7, with 9 bases aligning to TRBD2. The sample consisted of PBMCs from the stem cell graft donor, taken from the stem cell graft. The DNA of the CDR3 is TGTGCCAGCAGCTTAGCGGGACTAGCCAAGCAGTACTTC. This codes for CASSLAGLAKQYF.